This T cell receptor beta chain was documented in a study of CD8+ T cells in alopecia areata. Whole-study results and caveats: Normal scalp had lower clonality than lesional scalp, with alopecia totalis/universalis lesions showing this most strongly.

cDNA prepared by RNA extraction and subsequent reverse transcription served as the template for sequencing. Profiling relied on immunoSEQ multiplex PCR, and the TCRdb table lists in-frame clones only, not all of them. The sample has about 140,000 clones, roughly 60% seen once. To note about this clone: Its target is unknown.

The sequenced material came from CD4+ T cells sorted from blood. The source is a human donor in good health.

The CDR3 reads CASSSDWEGTQYF. In DNA, the CDR3 is TGCGCCAGCAGCTCAGACTGGGAGGGGACCCAGTACTTC. The genes are TRBV5-1 and TRBJ2-5, with 7 positions matching TRBD2. The CDR3 extends over 13 amino acids. CDR1 and CDR2 from the germline V gene are SGHRS and YFSETQ. V lost 3 bases, J lost 7 bases, and 6 bases stayed unmatched.